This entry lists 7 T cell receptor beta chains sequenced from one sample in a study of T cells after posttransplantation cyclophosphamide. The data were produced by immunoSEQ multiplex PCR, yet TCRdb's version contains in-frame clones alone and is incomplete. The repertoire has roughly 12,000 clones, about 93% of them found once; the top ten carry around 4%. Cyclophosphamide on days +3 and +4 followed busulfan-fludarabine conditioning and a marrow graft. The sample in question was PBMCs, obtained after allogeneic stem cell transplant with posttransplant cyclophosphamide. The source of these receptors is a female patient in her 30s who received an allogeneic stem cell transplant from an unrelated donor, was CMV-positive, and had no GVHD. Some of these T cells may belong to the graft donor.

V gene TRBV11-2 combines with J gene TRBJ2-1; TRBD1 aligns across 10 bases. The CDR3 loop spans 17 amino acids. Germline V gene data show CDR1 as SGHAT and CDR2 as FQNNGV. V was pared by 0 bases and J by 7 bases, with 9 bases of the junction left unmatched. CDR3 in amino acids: CASSLDRDRGWRNEQFF. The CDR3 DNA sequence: TGTGCCAGCAGCTTAGATCGGGACAGGGGATGGAGGAATGAGCAGTTCTTC.

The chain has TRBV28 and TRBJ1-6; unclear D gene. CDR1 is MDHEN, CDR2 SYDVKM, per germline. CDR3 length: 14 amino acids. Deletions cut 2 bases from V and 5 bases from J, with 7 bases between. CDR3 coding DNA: TGTGCCAGCAGTTTAGAACAGCATAATTCACCCCTCCACTTT. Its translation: CASSLEQHNSPLHF.

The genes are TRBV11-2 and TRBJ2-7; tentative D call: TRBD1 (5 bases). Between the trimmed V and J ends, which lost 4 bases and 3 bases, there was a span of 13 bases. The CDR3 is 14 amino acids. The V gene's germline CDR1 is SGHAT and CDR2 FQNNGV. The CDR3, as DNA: TGTGCCAGCAGCTCCCAGGGTTTAGTCTACGAGCAGTACTTC. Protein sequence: CASSSQGLVYEQYF. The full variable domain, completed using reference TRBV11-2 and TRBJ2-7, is EAGVAQSPRYKIIEKRQSVAFWCNPISGHATLYWYQQILGQGPKLLIQFQNNGVVDDSQLPKDRFSAERLKGVDSTLKIQPAKLEDSAVYLCASSSQGLVYEQYFGPGTRLTVT.

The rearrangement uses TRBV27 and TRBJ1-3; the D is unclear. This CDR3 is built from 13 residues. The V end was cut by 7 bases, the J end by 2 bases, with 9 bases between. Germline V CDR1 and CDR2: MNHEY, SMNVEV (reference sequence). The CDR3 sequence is CASIAKTGNTIYF. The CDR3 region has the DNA TGTGCCAGCATAGCAAAAACTGGAAACACCATATATTTT.

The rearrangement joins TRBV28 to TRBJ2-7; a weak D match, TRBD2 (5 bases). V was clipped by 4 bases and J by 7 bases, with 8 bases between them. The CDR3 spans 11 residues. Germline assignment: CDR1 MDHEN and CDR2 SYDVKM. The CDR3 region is CASSYSGEQYF. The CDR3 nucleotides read TGTGCCAGCAGTTATTCGGGGGAGCAGTACTTC.

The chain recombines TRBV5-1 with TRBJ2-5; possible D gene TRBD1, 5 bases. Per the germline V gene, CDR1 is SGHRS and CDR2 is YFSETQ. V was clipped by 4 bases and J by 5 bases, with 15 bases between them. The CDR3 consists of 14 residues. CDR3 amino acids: CASSGIQGRETQYF. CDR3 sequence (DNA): TGCGCCAGCAGCGGAATCCAGGGAAGGGAGACCCAGTACTTC.

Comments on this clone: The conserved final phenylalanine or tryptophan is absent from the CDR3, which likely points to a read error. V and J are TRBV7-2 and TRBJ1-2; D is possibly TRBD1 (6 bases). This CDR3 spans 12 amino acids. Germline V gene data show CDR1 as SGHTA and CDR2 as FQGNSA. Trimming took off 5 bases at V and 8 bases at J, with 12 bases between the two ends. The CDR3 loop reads CASSENRAGYTL. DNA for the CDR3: TGTGCCAGCAGCGAAAACAGGGCGGGCTACACCCTC.